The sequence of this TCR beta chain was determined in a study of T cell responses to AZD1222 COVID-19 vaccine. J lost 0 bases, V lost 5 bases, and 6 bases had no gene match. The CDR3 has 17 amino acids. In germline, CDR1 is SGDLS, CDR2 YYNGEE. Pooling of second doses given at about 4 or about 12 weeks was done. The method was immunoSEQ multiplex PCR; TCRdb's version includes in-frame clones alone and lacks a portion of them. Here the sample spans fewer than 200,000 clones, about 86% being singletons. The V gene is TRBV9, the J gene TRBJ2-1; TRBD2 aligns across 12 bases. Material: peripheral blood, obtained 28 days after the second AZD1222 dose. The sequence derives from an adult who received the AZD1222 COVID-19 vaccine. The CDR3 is CASSPTSGRSSYNEQFF. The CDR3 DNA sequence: TGTGCCAGCAGTCCGACTAGCGGGAGAAGCTCCTACAATGAGCAGTTCTTC.